The T cell receptor beta chain described here comes from a study of blood T cells in healthy people across ages. Findings and limits, study-wide: More naive CD4+ cells and higher diversity marked long-lived donors relative to aged donors.

Together with a sample-barcoded 5' primer, a J-beta primer mix was included in a second PCR lasting roughly 6 to 12 cycles. No fewer than 3 million CDR3-containing paired-end reads came from each sample. One entry per CDR3 protein, called by TCRdb with MiXCR from the 5' RACE reads. The sample comprises hundreds of thousands of distinct CDR3 sequences, 40% to 50% of which are singletons, and around 32% rests with the top ten. This clonotype was seen a few times. Its antigen is as yet unknown. Germline V lookup: CDR1 DFQATT, CDR2 SNEGSKA (reference sequence). This CDR3 contains 15 residues. V was cut by 4 bases and J by 7 bases, with 22 bases left in between.

The rearrangement joins TRBV20-1 to TRBJ1-2, with a possible D match to TRBD1 (6 bases). Sequencing was carried out using blood. The clonotype comes from a man older than 75 in good health. CDR3 DNA sequence: TGCAGTGCTATAACCTCACAGGGATGGGTGCGTGGCTACACCTTC. This translates into CSAITSQGWVRGYTF.